The present entry profiles one T cell receptor beta chain with its context. The record originates from a study of blood T cell repertoires in COVID-19. Study context: COVID-19 samples from acute and convalescent phases originated in the United States, Italy and Spain. Sources were T cells, B-cell-depleted T cells, or PBMCs; the material itself was cDNA or gDNA.

In the authors' methods: Reference gene primer amplification gave nucleated cell count estimates. Sequencing used immunoSEQ multiplex PCR; TCRdb keeps in-frame clones, though not all of them. V and J calls and clone size are given by that table; D and trimming were obtained from the DNA. This sample carries around 100,000 clones, roughly nine tenths of them seen once, and the ten largest clones take about 2.2%. From germline, CDR1 is SNHLY and CDR2 FYNNEI. Trimming at V came to 3 bases and at J to 2 bases, leaving 5 bases not matched to a gene. CDR3 length: 16 residues. The chain uses TRBV2 and TRBJ2-3, with TRBD2 identical over 10 bases. The TCR comes from a middle-aged man with active COVID-19. The sample comprised peripheral blood. The CDR3 nucleotides are TGTGCCAGCAGTGAGCTAGCGGGAGAATTCACAGATACGCAGTATTTT. Translated: CASSELAGEFTDTQYF.